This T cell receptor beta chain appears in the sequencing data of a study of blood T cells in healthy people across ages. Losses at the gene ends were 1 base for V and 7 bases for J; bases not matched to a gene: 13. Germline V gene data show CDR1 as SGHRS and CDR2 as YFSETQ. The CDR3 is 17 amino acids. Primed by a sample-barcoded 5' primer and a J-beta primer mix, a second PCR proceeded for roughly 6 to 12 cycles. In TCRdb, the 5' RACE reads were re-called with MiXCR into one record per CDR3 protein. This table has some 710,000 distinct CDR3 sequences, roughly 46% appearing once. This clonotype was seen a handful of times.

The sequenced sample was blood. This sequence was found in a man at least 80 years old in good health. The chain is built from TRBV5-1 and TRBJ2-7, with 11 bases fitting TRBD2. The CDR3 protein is CASSLSSTSGRGNEQYF. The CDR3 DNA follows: TGCGCCAGCAGCTTGTCTTCCACTAGCGGGAGAGGTAATGAGCAGTACTTC.